This T cell receptor beta chain was documented in a study of early T cells in non-severe SARS-CoV-2 infection. Via MiXCR, TCRdb re-called the 5' RACE reads, giving one row per CDR3 protein. The sample includes tens of thousands of distinct CDR3 sequences, 5.3% seen only once; the top ten take approximately 4.5%. Germline CDR1 reads MNHNY; CDR2 reads SVGAGI (reference sequence). Trimming left V 6 bases short and J 4 bases short, with 12 bases between. The CDR3 sequence is 13 residues long. In this sample, this clonotype turned up many times. The chain combines TRBV6-6 with TRBJ1-1, with D unclear. What was sequenced was whole blood. The clonotype originates from an adult who was a healthcare worker with PCR-confirmed SARS-CoV-2 infection or an uninfected control (not recorded which). CDR3 sequence reads: CASRSGRGTEAFF. CDR3 coding DNA: TGTGCCAGCAGATCTGGACGGGGCACTGAAGCTTTCTTT.